A single T cell receptor beta chain is shown here with its context. This receptor's antigen is unknown. Within one base of it there is no much larger clone, and no base qualities were kept. The sample originates from a study of control samples from healthy donors and cancer patients (dated by TCRdb to the early 2020s). Its CDR3 holds 15 amino acids, cysteine through phenylalanine. Just CDR3 DNA is preserved here, 45 bases in frame from base 1. CDR1 and CDR2 (LNHDA, SQIVND) derive from the germline V gene (reference sequence). V drops 3 bases and J drops 2 bases, leaving 11 bases in between. The protocol used for the library was the immunoSEQ multiplex PCR assay. Here the immuneACCESS table is served through TCRdb, limited to in-frame sequences with V and J called. Missing clones are a known gap in these copies; in checked studies unresolved V genes cover under half, and the rest lacks a known reason. This sample is represented by about 85,000 clones; 70% to 90% of them were singletons. 6.5% to 8% of the sample comes from the top ten.

The receptor chain draws on TRBV19 and TRBJ1-5; the best D guess is TRBD1, with 5 bases matching. This clonotype was sampled from an older woman in good health. Input material: blood. Here the CDR3 is given as CASSIVLGGNQPQHF. The sequence in DNA is TGTGCCAGTAGTATTGTGTTGGGGGGCAATCAGCCCCAGCATTTT.